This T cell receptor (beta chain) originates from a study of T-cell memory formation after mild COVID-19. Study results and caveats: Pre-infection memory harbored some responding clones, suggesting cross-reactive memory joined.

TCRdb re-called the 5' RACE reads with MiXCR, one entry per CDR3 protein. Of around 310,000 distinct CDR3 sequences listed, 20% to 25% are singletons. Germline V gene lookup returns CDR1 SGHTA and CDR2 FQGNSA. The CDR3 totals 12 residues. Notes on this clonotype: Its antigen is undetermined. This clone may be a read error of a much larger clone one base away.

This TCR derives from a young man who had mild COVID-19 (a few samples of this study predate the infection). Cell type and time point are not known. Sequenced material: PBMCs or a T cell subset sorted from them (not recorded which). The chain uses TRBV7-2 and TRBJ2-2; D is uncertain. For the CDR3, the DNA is TGTGCCCGCAGCTTCCGGTGGGGGGAGCTGTTTTTT. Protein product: CARSFRWGELFF. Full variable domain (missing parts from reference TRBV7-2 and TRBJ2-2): GAGVSQSPSNKVTEKGKDVELRCDPISGHTALYWYRQSLGQGLEFLIYFQGNSAPDKSGLPSDRFSAERTGGSVSTLTIQRTQQEDSAVYLCARSFRWGELFFGEGSRLTVL.